The next 28 T cell receptor beta chains were all read from a single sample in a study of blood T cell repertoires in COVID-19. Libraries were prepared by immunoSEQ multiplex PCR; TCRdb keeps only in-frame clonotypes and omits some of them. The data hold about 250,000 clones, with 83% observed a single time. Sequences were obtained from peripheral blood. These receptors came from a human donor in a cohort sampled during active COVID-19.

The rearrangement uses TRBV19 and TRBJ1-5; no firm D call. This CDR3 spans 18 amino acids. Germline values: CDR1 LNHDA, CDR2 SQIVND (reference sequence). V dropped 2 bases and J dropped 1 base, with 18 bases sitting between them. The CDR3 sequence is CASSILGGGLSSNQPQHF. The CDR3 DNA reads as TGTGCCAGTAGTATATTGGGCGGAGGGCTGTCGAGCAATCAGCCCCAGCATTTT.

J is TRBJ2-1 and V is TRBV9, with 8 positions matching TRBD1. Germline CDR1 is SGDLS and CDR2 is YYNGEE. The CDR3 has 15 amino acids. J was trimmed by 2 bases and V by 4 bases; bases with no gene match: 5. The CDR3 protein is CASSPAGGTYNEQFF. In nucleotides, the CDR3 is TGTGCCAGCAGCCCTGCAGGGGGCACCTACAATGAGCAGTTCTTC.

V and J are TRBV10-3 and TRBJ1-1; a possible D gene is TRBD1 (5 bases). V was shortened by 7 bases and J by 1 base, with 10 bases between the two germline ends. This CDR3 has 13 residues. CDR1 ENHRY and CDR2 SYGVKD come from the germline V gene. The CDR3 region is CAIKGTENTEAFF. The CDR3 nucleotides read TGTGCCATCAAAGGGACTGAGAACACTGAAGCTTTCTTT.

In its sample, this clone was seen once. The chain uses TRBV11-3 and TRBJ2-5; no reliable D call. Trimming shortened V by 4 bases and J by 0 bases, and 12 bases separated the two germline ends. The germline gives CDR1 SGHNT, CDR2 YENEEA. The CDR3 consists of 15 residues. The CDR3 sequence: CASSSWRDNQETQYF. As DNA, the CDR3 is TGTGCCAGCAGCTCCTGGCGTGACAACCAAGAGACCCAGTACTTC.

The chain recombines TRBV10-1 with TRBJ2-2, with TRBD2 matching 9 bases. Germline V CDR1 and CDR2: WNHNN, SYGVQD (reference sequence). This CDR3 contains 16 residues. With V trimmed by 8 bases and J by 1 base, 8 bases remained unmatched. CDR3 in DNA: TGCGCCAGCGGAGGACTAGCGTATTTGAACACCGGGGAGCTGTTTTTT. Its protein is CASGGLAYLNTGELFF.

In DNA form, the CDR3 reads TGTGCCAGCAGTCGGGACTACCAGAACACCGGGGAGCTGTTTTTT. Its translation: CASSRDYQNTGELFF. This chain uses TRBV28 with TRBJ2-2; 7 bases are shared with TRBD2. Germline V gene sequence: CDR1 MDHEN, CDR2 SYDVKM. This CDR3 has 15 amino acids. Trimming cost V 5 bases and J 1 base; bases outside gene matches: 4.

The chain employs TRBV5-1 and TRBJ2-7, with TRBD2 as a possible D gene (6 bases). V was shortened by 0 bases and J by 2 bases, with 12 bases between the two germline ends. Germline V CDR1 and CDR2: SGHRS, YFSETQ. This CDR3 has 15 amino acids. CDR3 residues: CASSLVAGIAYEQYF. As DNA, the CDR3 is TGCGCCAGCAGCTTGGTTGCGGGGATCGCCTACGAGCAGTACTTC.

The chain links TRBV27 to TRBJ1-2; possibly TRBD1 for D (5 bases). Trimming removed 2 bases from V and 2 bases from J, with 12 bases in between. Germline lookup yields CDR1 MNHEY and CDR2 SMNVEV (reference sequence). The CDR3 sequence is 15 residues long. DNA for the CDR3: TGTGCCAGCAGTTTAGGTACAGGCCCCAACTATGGCTACACCTTC. The encoded protein is CASSLGTGPNYGYTF.

V is TRBV18 and J is TRBJ2-3; D is perhaps TRBD1 (6 bases). Germline CDR1 is KGHSH and CDR2 is LQKENI. Between the trimmed V and J ends, which lost 3 bases and 6 bases, there was a span of 13 bases. The CDR3 has 14 amino acids. The CDR3: CASSPAGAEDTQYF. The DNA for the CDR3 is TGTGCCAGCTCACCGGCAGGGGCAGAGGATACGCAGTATTTT.

The V gene is TRBV28, the J gene TRBJ1-3; 8 positions agree with TRBD1. With V trimmed by 8 bases and J by 0 bases, 9 bases remained unmatched. The germline gives CDR1 MDHEN, CDR2 SYDVKM. The CDR3 has 16 residues. The CDR3 sequence is CASGGQGANSGNTIYF. The CDR3 bases are TGTGCCAGCGGCGGACAGGGCGCTAACTCTGGAAACACCATATATTTT.

In its sample, this clone was seen once. This sample also contains other DNA sequences that code for the same CDR3. In nucleotides, the CDR3 is TGTGCCACCAGTGATTTCGGAGATACGCAGTATTTT. It yields the protein CATSDFGDTQYF. The chain uses TRBV24-1 and TRBJ2-3; no reliable D call. Germline values: CDR1 KGHDR, CDR2 SFDVKD. The germline V and J ends were trimmed by 1 base and 5 bases, with 3 bases remaining between them. The CDR3 sequence is 12 residues long.

V gene TRBV7-2 combines with J gene TRBJ1-2; 11 bases are a match to TRBD1. The CDR3 loop spans 15 amino acids. The germline gives CDR1 SGHTA, CDR2 FQGNSA. The trim removed 6 bases at V and 5 bases at J, leaving 8 bases unmatched. The chain's CDR3 is CASSYSGQGAYGYTF. DNA for the CDR3: TGTGCCAGCAGTTACTCCGGACAGGGGGCGTATGGCTACACCTTC.

The chain has TRBV4-1 and TRBJ1-1; D might be TRBD1 (6 bases). The V and J ends lost 1 base and 0 bases respectively, with 12 bases between them. The CDR3 has 16 amino acids. From germline, CDR1 is MGHRA and CDR2 YSYEKL. The CDR3 region is CASSQGRGGMNTEAFF. CDR3 nucleotide sequence: TGCGCCAGCAGCCAAGGCAGGGGTGGGATGAACACTGAAGCTTTCTTT.

In DNA, the CDR3 is TGTGCCAGCTCACCACCGTTAGCAACTAATGAAAAACTGTTTTTT. Translating gives CASSPPLATNEKLFF. The rearrangement uses TRBV18 and TRBJ1-4; D remains ambiguous. The germline V gene has CDR1 KGHSH and CDR2 LQKENI. The ends were cut back, 0 bases at V and 0 bases at J, with 5 bases in the middle. The length of the CDR3 is 15 residues.

The gene calls are TRBV10-2 and TRBJ1-1, with 8 bases aligning to TRBD1. The junction had 3 bases not matched to a gene; V was cut back by 6 bases and J by 6 bases. Germline lookup yields CDR1 WSHSY and CDR2 SAAADI. CDR3 length: 12 amino acids. The CDR3 loop is CASRKQGAEAFF. The CDR3 DNA is TGCGCCAGCAGGAAACAGGGGGCTGAAGCTTTCTTT.

This clone was detected only a few times. The V call is TRBV4-1, the J call TRBJ1-4, with 11 bases that match TRBD1. This CDR3 region has 15 residues. The V gene's germline CDR1 is MGHRA and CDR2 YSYEKL. V shed 4 bases, J shed 6 bases, and the junction held 4 bases outside the gene matches. CDR3 sequence reads: CASSPGTGGDEKLFF. The CDR3, as DNA: TGCGCCAGCAGCCCGGGGACAGGGGGGGATGAAAAACTGTTTTTT.

This chain links TRBV5-1 with TRBJ2-5, with 7 nucleotides matching TRBD1. Germline loops: CDR1 SGHRS, CDR2 YFSETQ. This CDR3 has 13 amino acids. Germline trimming cut 4 bases from V and 5 bases from J; bases unmatched to any gene: 5. The chain's CDR3 is CASSARTGETQYF. CDR3 in DNA: TGCGCCAGCAGCGCCAGGACAGGCGAGACCCAGTACTTC.

This chain uses TRBV5-6 with TRBJ1-4; TRBD1 aligns across 7 bases. V lost 4 bases, J lost 10 bases, and 10 bases stayed unmatched. CDR1 is SGHDT, CDR2 YYEEEE, per germline. CDR3 length equals 14 residues. The CDR3 bases are TGTGCCAGCAGCGGGTTAGAGGGGGCAGCAAAACTGTTTTTT. Protein product: CASSGLEGAAKLFF.

V usage is TRBV11-1 and J usage is TRBJ1-5, with 7 bases lining up with TRBD1. Per germline, CDR1 SGHAT and CDR2 FQDESV (reference sequence). V lost 5 bases and J lost 7; bases outside the gene matches: 5. CDR3 length: 13 amino acids. CDR3 coding DNA: TGTGCCAGCAGCCCTGACAGGGACCAGCCCCAGCATTTT. Its translation is CASSPDRDQPQHF.

This clone turned up a few times. This rearrangement joins TRBV27 to TRBJ1-1; D call uncertain. The CDR3 is made up of 14 amino acids. V lost 5 bases, J lost 1 base, and 11 bases lay in between. Germline V lookup: CDR1 MNHEY, CDR2 SMNVEV (reference sequence). The CDR3 spells CASSPAGRNTEAFF. CDR3 nucleotides: TGTGCCAGCAGTCCCGCGGGTAGGAACACTGAAGCTTTCTTT.

The J gene is TRBJ2-4, the V gene TRBV7-2; a weak D match, TRBD2 (6 bases). The V gene lost 1 base and the J gene lost 0 bases, with 16 bases spanning the gap. Per germline, CDR1 SGHTA and CDR2 FQGNSA. This CDR3 has 18 residues. As DNA, the CDR3 is TGTGCCAGCAGCTTAGTTATCGGTGGCGGGATAGCCAAAAACATTCAGTACTTC. Translation gives CASSLVIGGGIAKNIQYF.

This chain uses TRBV5-1 with TRBJ1-6; D uncertain. Germline CDR1 is SGHRS and CDR2 is YFSETQ. V was clipped by 0 bases and J by 9 bases, with 13 bases between them. This CDR3 is built from 15 residues. The CDR3 spells CASSLVAGNGSPLHF. CDR3 coding DNA: TGCGCCAGCAGCTTGGTGGCGGGGAACGGTTCACCCCTCCACTTT. Drawing the rest from reference TRBV5-1 and TRBJ1-6, the complete variable domain is KAGVTQTPRYLIKTRGQQVTLSCSPISGHRSVSWYQQTPGQGLQFLFEYFSETQRNKGNFPGRFSGRQFSNSRSEMNVSTLELGDSALYLCASSLVAGNGSPLHFGNGTRLTVT.

CDR3 bases: TGTGCCAGCAGCTTGGATCTAGTGCGGGCGGACTACAATGAGCAGTTCTTC. It yields the protein CASSLDLVRADYNEQFF. The V gene is TRBV5-4, the J gene TRBJ2-1, with D possibly matching TRBD2 (5 bases). V was pared by 0 bases and J by 3 bases, with 16 bases between. Germline V gene lookup returns CDR1 SGHNT and CDR2 YYREEE (reference sequence). This CDR3 spans 17 amino acids.

V usage is TRBV14 and J usage is TRBJ2-3; tentative D call: TRBD2 (6 bases). Germline V CDR1 and CDR2: SGHDN, FVKESK. With 0 bases removed from V and 0 bases from J, the gap between germline ends came to 10 bases. This CDR3 spans 16 amino acids. CDR3 amino acids: CASSQDHGGSTDTQYF. The CDR3 coding sequence is TGTGCCAGCAGCCAAGATCACGGGGGAAGCACAGATACGCAGTATTTT.

The rearrangement joins TRBV18 to TRBJ2-1; 7 bases align to TRBD1. V lost 3 bases to trimming and J lost 9 bases; unmatched junction nucleotides: 11. The germline gives CDR1 KGHSH, CDR2 LQKENI. The CDR3 consists of 15 residues. Here the CDR3 reads CASSPQSRDSGEQFF. The CDR3 nucleotides read TGTGCCAGCTCACCGCAGTCCCGGGACAGTGGTGAGCAGTTCTTC.

V is TRBV6-2 or TRBV6-3 and J is TRBJ2-7, with 7 bases identical to TRBD2. V was pared by 2 bases and J by 5 bases, with 9 bases of the junction left unmatched. Per the germline V gene, CDR1 is MNHEY and CDR2 is SVGEGT. CDR3 length equals 15 residues. CDR3 sequence (DNA): TGTGCCAGCAGTTACACGACGGGAGGAGGAAACGAGCAGTACTTC. It translates to CASSYTTGGGNEQYF.

Regarding this clone: One end of the junction is discordant with germline, which a read error may explain. The CDR3 spells CASSLAGDTGELFF. The DNA of the CDR3 is TGTGCCAGCAGCCTAGCAGGGGACACCGGGGAGCTGTTTTTT. The chain carries TRBV7-9 and TRBJ2-2; tentatively, D is TRBD1 (6 bases). Germline CDR1 SEHNR, CDR2 FQNEAQ (reference sequence). The CDR3 covers 14 residues.

The rearrangement joins TRBV28 to TRBJ2-7; 9 bases map to TRBD2. V was clipped by 5 bases and J by 2 bases; unmatched bases: 7. This CDR3 has 15 amino acids. CDR1 and CDR2 from the germline V gene are MDHEN and SYDVKM. The CDR3 protein is CASSPSSGVAYEQYF. The CDR3 DNA is TGTGCCAGCAGTCCTTCTAGCGGGGTTGCCTACGAGCAGTACTTC.